Listed here are 31 T cell receptor beta chains from one sample, sequenced in a study of T cells in Graves' hyperthyroidism and ophthalmopathy. RNA transcripts were the template for amplifying TCR beta CDR3 regions. When the TCR CDR3 underwent first-round RT-PCR, the HTBI primer set was used. TCRdb passed the multiplex PCR reads through MiXCR, listing each CDR3 protein once. The repertoire holds 550,000 to 800,000 distinct CDR3 sequences, with 15% to 20% as singletons. The sequencing sample was made of blood. The source is a man between 50 and 59 years old with Graves' hyperthyroidism.

This clonotype showed up many times. The rearrangement joins TRBV9 to TRBJ1-5; no firm D call. The CDR3 runs to 17 residues. The germline gives CDR1 SGDLS, CDR2 YYNGEE. Trimming stripped 0 bases from V and 0 bases from J, with 13 bases between. The CDR3 nucleotides are TGTGCCAGCAGCGTAGGAGTTTCTACAGATAGCAATCAGCCCCAGCATTTT. Protein product: CASSVGVSTDSNQPQHF. Drawing the rest from reference TRBV9 and TRBJ1-5, the complete variable domain is DSGVTQTPKHLITATGQRVTLRCSPRSGDLSVYWYQQSLDQGLQFLIQYYNGEERAKGNILERFSAQQFPDLHSELNLSSLELGDSALYFCASSVGVSTDSNQPQHFGDGTRLSIL.

The sample holds many counts of this clonotype. CDR3 nucleotides: TGTGCCAGCAGACCACCGACAGGGTGGTTCGCTGAAGCTTTCTTT. It yields the protein CASRPPTGWFAEAFF. The chain links TRBV12-3 or TRBV12-4 to TRBJ1-1; 7 bases line up with TRBD1. J was trimmed by 6 bases and V by 6 bases; bases with no gene match: 13. There are 15 residues in the CDR3.

This clonotype has ten or more counts. This sequence joins TRBV18 and TRBJ2-3; 12 bases line up with TRBD2. Germline loops: CDR1 KGHSH, CDR2 LQKENI. The CDR3 sequence is 16 residues long. V trimming: 3 bases; J trimming: 3 bases; junction bases outside the gene matches: 4. Here the CDR3 DNA reads TGTGCCAGCTCACCGCCGACTAGCGGGAGAACAGATACGCAGTATTTT. Its translation: CASSPPTSGRTDTQYF. Full variable domain (missing parts from reference TRBV18 and TRBJ2-3): NAGVMQNPRHLVRRRGQEARLRCSPMKGHSHVYWYRQLPEEGLKFMVYLQKENIIDESGMPKERFSAEFPKEGPSILRIQQVVRGDSAAYFCASSPPTSGRTDTQYFGPGTRLTVL.

The sample holds many counts of this clonotype. V and J are TRBV6-2 or TRBV6-3 and TRBJ2-7; D ambiguous. This CDR3 region has 14 residues. V gave up 5 bases and J gave up 0 bases, with 11 bases separating them. The germline V gene has CDR1 MNHEY and CDR2 SVGEGT. The CDR3 sequence: CASSQDPSSYEQYF. For the CDR3, the DNA is TGTGCCAGCAGTCAGGACCCGAGCTCCTACGAGCAGTACTTC.

This clonotype was counted a few times. The CDR3, as DNA: TGCAGTGCTAGAGATTCGGCCGGCACAGATACGCAGTATTTT. Amino acid sequence: CSARDSAGTDTQYF. The V call is TRBV20-1, the J call TRBJ2-3; D ambiguous. Germline values: CDR1 DFQATT, CDR2 SNEGSKA (reference sequence). Trimming removed 0 bases from V and 1 base from J, with 8 bases in between. CDR3 length: 14 amino acids.

This clonotype appeared many times. The chain has TRBV2 and TRBJ2-3; TRBD1 aligns across 8 bases. This CDR3 comprises 13 residues. V shed 7 bases, J shed 1 base, and the junction held 1 base outside the gene matches. Germline CDR1 is SNHLY and CDR2 is FYNNEI. CDR3 sequence: CASKTGGTDTQYF. In nucleotides, the CDR3 is TGTGCCAGCAAGACAGGGGGCACAGATACGCAGTATTTT.

The sample holds many counts of this clonotype. V is TRBV18 and J is TRBJ2-3; D is unresolved. Trimming stripped 3 bases from V and 0 bases from J, with 4 bases between. The germline V gene has CDR1 KGHSH and CDR2 LQKENI. The CDR3 extends over 13 amino acids. CDR3 region: CASSPHSTDTQYF. The CDR3, as DNA: TGTGCCAGCTCACCCCACAGCACAGATACGCAGTATTTT.

Many counts were recorded for this clonotype. The rearrangement links TRBV6-1 to TRBJ1-5; no definite D call. V lost 4 bases, J lost 2 bases, and 12 bases lay in between. The CDR3 consists of 15 residues. Germline-derived CDR1 and CDR2 are MNHNS and SASEGT. The CDR3 DNA follows: TGTGCCAGCAGTGCCCTGGTTTGGGGCAATCAGCCCCAGCATTTT. The encoded protein is CASSALVWGNQPQHF.

This clonotype occurred a few times. The chain has TRBV4-3 and TRBJ2-1, with D uncertain. Looked up from germline, CDR1 is LGHNA and CDR2 is YSLEER. CDR3 length equals 16 residues. Trimming removed 0 bases at V and 4 bases at J, with 13 bases between. The CDR3 coding sequence is TGCGCCAGCAGCCAAGATCCCCACGAGATATACAATGAGCAGTTCTTC. Translated: CASSQDPHEIYNEQFF.

Remarks on this clonotype: With a much larger clone just one base away, this may be a read error. V gene TRBV13 combines with J gene TRBJ2-1; D might be TRBD1 (7 bases). The V end lost 4 bases, the J end lost 9 bases, and 16 bases lay between the germline ends. The germline gives CDR1 PRHDT, CDR2 FYEKMQ (reference sequence). The CDR3 totals 14 residues. In DNA form, the CDR3 reads TGTGCCAGCAGCTCGACCCCGGGGGACAGTGAGCAGTTCTTC. Its protein is CASSSTPGDSEQFF.

This clonotype has ten or more counts. This sequence joins TRBV2 and TRBJ1-5; possible D gene TRBD1, 6 bases. Trimming removed 4 bases at V and 6 bases at J, with 10 bases between. The length of the CDR3 is 13 residues. Germline loops: CDR1 SNHLY, CDR2 FYNNEI. The CDR3 nucleotides read TGTGCCAGCAGTGGCAGGGGCGGTCAGCCCCAGCATTTT. Encoded protein: CASSGRGGQPQHF.

This clonotype has at least ten counts. The gene calls are TRBV3-1 and TRBJ2-1; D call uncertain. The CDR3 runs to 13 residues. V was clipped by 3 bases and J by 3 bases, with 6 bases between them. Per the germline V gene, CDR1 is LGHDT and CDR2 is YNNKEL (reference sequence). The CDR3 region has the DNA TGTGCCAGCAGCCATCCGAGCTACAATGAGCAGTTCTTC. Its protein product is CASSHPSYNEQFF.

The chain has TRBV20-1 and TRBJ2-7; tentatively, D is TRBD1 (5 bases). The CDR3 runs to 12 residues. Trimming pared 3 bases from V and 2 bases from J, leaving 8 bases between. Germline loops: CDR1 DFQATT, CDR2 SNEGSKA (reference sequence). The DNA of the CDR3 is TGCAGTGCTAGGGACATTACCTACGAGCAGTACTTC. It codes for CSARDITYEQYF.

This clonotype was picked up a small number of times. The rearrangement links TRBV6-1 to TRBJ2-1, with D possibly being TRBD1 or TRBD2 (5 bases each). Germline V lookup: CDR1 MNHNS, CDR2 SASEGT. The CDR3 has 16 residues. Trimming shortened V by 6 bases and J by 0 bases, and 15 bases separated the two germline ends. As DNA, the CDR3 is TGTGCCAGCAGGGGGACGGGTTTAAGCTCCTACAATGAGCAGTTCTTC. As protein: CASRGTGLSSYNEQFF.

This clonotype was counted between two and nine times. V and J are TRBV7-9 and TRBJ2-7, with TRBD1 matching over 7 bases. Germline V gene data show CDR1 as SEHNR and CDR2 as FQNEAQ (reference sequence). The junction had 14 bases not matched to a gene; V was cut back by 4 bases and J by 2 bases. The CDR3 consists of 17 residues. The CDR3 bases are TGTGCCAGCAGCTATATCTTCCCGGGACAGCTACCCTACGAGCAGTACTTC. Translation: CASSYIFPGQLPYEQYF. The full variable domain, completed using reference TRBV7-9 and TRBJ2-7, is DTGVSQNPRHKITKRGQNVTFRCDPISEHNRLYWYRQTLGQGPEFLTYFQNEAQLEKSRLLSDRFSAERPKGSFSTLEIQRTEQGDSAMYLCASSYIFPGQLPYEQYFGPGTRLTVT.

The chain is built from TRBV6-2 or TRBV6-3 and TRBJ1-6; a weak D match, TRBD1 (5 bases). The V and J ends lost 6 bases and 10 bases respectively, with 16 bases between them. The CDR3 is made up of 14 amino acids. Germline CDR1 MNHEY, CDR2 SVGEGT. CDR3 nucleotides: TGTGCCAGCAGAAGTCCGGGGCGAGGATCACCCCTCCACTTT. This gives the protein CASRSPGRGSPLHF.

This clonotype has a handful of counts. The chain carries TRBV9 and TRBJ2-7; the D call may be TRBD1 or TRBD2 (5 bases each). Germline V CDR1 and CDR2: SGDLS, YYNGEE. This CDR3 comprises 13 residues. The germline V and J ends were trimmed by 6 bases and 0 bases, with 10 bases remaining between them. The CDR3 DNA follows: TGTGCCAGCACCCCCGGGACCTCCTACGAGCAGTACTTC. Translation: CASTPGTSYEQYF.

This clonotype was seen a handful of times. The chain couples TRBV5-6 to TRBJ2-7, with D possibly matching TRBD2 (5 bases). Trimming left V 2 bases short and J 0 bases short, with 12 bases between. The germline V gene has CDR1 SGHDT and CDR2 YYEEEE. This CDR3 has 15 amino acids. Written as DNA, the CDR3 is TGTGCCAGCAGCTTACTCGGGGTTTCCTCCTACGAGCAGTACTTC. It specifies CASSLLGVSSYEQYF.

The gene calls are TRBV12-3 or TRBV12-4 and TRBJ1-6, with 7 bases identical to TRBD1. The V segment lost 4 bases and the J segment 9 bases; nucleotides outside the gene matches: 6. The length of the CDR3 is 14 residues. The CDR3 here is CASSYQGVGSPLHF. As DNA, the CDR3 is TGTGCCAGCAGTTATCAGGGGGTCGGTTCACCCCTCCACTTT.

This clonotype came up a few times. This rearrangement joins TRBV5-6 to TRBJ2-1, with D possibly being TRBD1 (6 bases). Trimming took off 1 base at V and 6 bases at J, with 17 bases between the two ends. There are 16 residues in the CDR3. Germline V gene sequence: CDR1 SGHDT, CDR2 YYEEEE. The CDR3 loop is CASSLISGDGSNEQFF. CDR3 sequence (DNA): TGTGCCAGCAGCTTGATTTCAGGGGATGGGAGCAATGAGCAGTTCTTC. The variable domain in full, completed from reference TRBV5-6 and TRBJ2-1, reads DAGVTQSPTHLIKTRGQQVTLRCSPKSGHDTVSWYQQALGQGPQFIFQYYEEEERQRGNFPDRFSGHQFPNYSSELNVNALLLGDSALYLCASSLISGDGSNEQFFGPGTRLTVL.

Ten or more counts support this clonotype. The chain links TRBV27 to TRBJ2-7, with 7 bases aligning to TRBD1. The CDR3 contains 15 residues. The germline gives CDR1 MNHEY, CDR2 SMNVEV (reference sequence). The V segment lost 3 bases and the J segment 5 bases; nucleotides outside the gene matches: 10. The CDR3 DNA reads as TGTGCCAGCAGTTTTAGGGCCCCTGACAGGGACGAGCAGTACTTC. This codes for CASSFRAPDRDEQYF.

Only a few counts were recorded for this clonotype. The chain joins TRBV7-9 to TRBJ1-1, with D uncertain. Per germline, CDR1 SEHNR and CDR2 FQNEAQ (reference sequence). The germline V and J ends were trimmed by 2 bases and 1 base, with 11 bases remaining between them. The CDR3 runs 15 residues. CDR3 DNA: TGTGCCAGCAGCTTACTCTCGGGAAAGAACACTGAAGCTTTCTTT. It yields the protein CASSLLSGKNTEAFF. The full variable domain, in which reference TRBV7-9 and TRBJ1-1 provide the parts outside the CDR3, is DTGVSQNPRHKITKRGQNVTFRCDPISEHNRLYWYRQTLGQGPEFLTYFQNEAQLEKSRLLSDRFSAERPKGSFSTLEIQRTEQGDSAMYLCASSLLSGKNTEAFFGQGTRLTVV.

This clonotype has a count of ten or more. The chain joins TRBV28 to TRBJ2-5, with 13 nucleotides matching TRBD2. V was pared by 3 bases and J by 5 bases, with 9 bases of the junction left unmatched. In germline, CDR1 is MDHEN, CDR2 SYDVKM. The CDR3 is 17 residues long. As DNA, the CDR3 is TGTGCCAGCAGTTTGGTCGGGACTAGCGGGATAAGGGAGACCCAGTACTTC. It yields the protein CASSLVGTSGIRETQYF.

The chain joins TRBV2 to TRBJ2-3; D may match TRBD1 or TRBD2 (6 bases each). Deletions cut 8 bases from V and 5 bases from J, with 14 bases between. Looked up from germline, CDR1 is SNHLY and CDR2 is FYNNEI. The CDR3 has 13 amino acids. The CDR3: CASAQQGGDTQYF. The CDR3 nucleotides are TGTGCCAGCGCCCAACAGGGAGGAGATACGCAGTATTTT.

In its sample, this clonotype was seen many times. The V and J genes are TRBV27 and TRBJ2-1, with D perhaps TRBD2 (5 bases). The CDR3 is 17 amino acids. The V end lost 5 bases, the J end lost 9 bases, and 26 bases lay between the germline ends. The germline CDR1 and CDR2 sequences are MNHEY and SMNVEV (reference sequence). The CDR3 DNA sequence: TGTGCCAGCAGTCCCACCCCCGCTAGCTCCATATTGGGTGAGCAGTTCTTC. Protein product: CASSPTPASSILGEQFF.

This clonotype came up many times. CDR3 nucleotides: TGCAGTGCGAGTGGCGGACAAGATCCGGTGTCCCAGTACTTC. Protein sequence: CSASGGQDPVSQYF. V and J are TRBV20-1 and TRBJ2-5; a possible D gene is TRBD1 (5 bases). With 6 bases removed from V and 9 bases from J, the gap between germline ends came to 23 bases. The germline gives CDR1 DFQATT, CDR2 SNEGSKA (reference sequence). The CDR3 runs 14 residues.

At least ten counts were recorded for this clonotype. The chain employs TRBV28 and TRBJ1-2; D uncertain. The CDR3 totals 11 residues. Per germline, CDR1 MDHEN and CDR2 SYDVKM. CDR3 bases: TGTGCAAGTGGGGCTAACTATGGCTACACCTTC. It codes for CASGANYGYTF.

The sample holds many counts of this clonotype. The junction shows a germline mismatch at one end, possibly a read error. The chain carries TRBV27 and TRBJ2-7; D perhaps matches TRBD1 (5 bases). The CDR3 length is 13 residues. CDR1 is MNHEY, CDR2 SMNVEV, per germline (reference sequence). This CDR3 reads CAGSLGQGYEQYF. The CDR3 DNA reads TGTGCCGGCAGTTTAGGGCAGGGCTACGAGCAGTACTTC.

The chain carries TRBV10-2 and TRBJ2-1; a weak D match, TRBD1 (5 bases). Between the trimmed V and J ends, which lost 2 bases and 12 bases, there was a span of 11 bases. The germline V gene has CDR1 WSHSY and CDR2 SAAADI. This CDR3 region has 12 residues. The CDR3, as DNA: TGCGCCAGCAGTGAGAAGACAGCGCTGCAGTTCTTC. This encodes CASSEKTALQFF.

This clonotype appeared many times. CDR3 DNA: TGCAGTGCTTTTTTCGTCGGGACAGCGTCCTACGAGCAGTACTTC. This codes for CSAFFVGTASYEQYF. The gene calls are TRBV20-1 and TRBJ2-7, with 7 bases fitting TRBD1. CDR3 length: 15 amino acids. Germline V gene sequence: CDR1 DFQATT, CDR2 SNEGSKA (reference sequence). After removal of 5 bases from V and 1 base from J, the junction contained 11 bases not matched to a gene.

The chain employs TRBV12-3 or TRBV12-4 and TRBJ1-1; weak D call: TRBD1 (6 bases). This CDR3 is built from 15 residues. The V end lost 2 bases, the J end lost 1 base, and 11 bases lay between the germline ends. The CDR3 here is CASSLPQGRNTEAFF. CDR3 bases: TGTGCCAGCAGTTTACCGCAGGGGAGGAACACTGAAGCTTTCTTT.